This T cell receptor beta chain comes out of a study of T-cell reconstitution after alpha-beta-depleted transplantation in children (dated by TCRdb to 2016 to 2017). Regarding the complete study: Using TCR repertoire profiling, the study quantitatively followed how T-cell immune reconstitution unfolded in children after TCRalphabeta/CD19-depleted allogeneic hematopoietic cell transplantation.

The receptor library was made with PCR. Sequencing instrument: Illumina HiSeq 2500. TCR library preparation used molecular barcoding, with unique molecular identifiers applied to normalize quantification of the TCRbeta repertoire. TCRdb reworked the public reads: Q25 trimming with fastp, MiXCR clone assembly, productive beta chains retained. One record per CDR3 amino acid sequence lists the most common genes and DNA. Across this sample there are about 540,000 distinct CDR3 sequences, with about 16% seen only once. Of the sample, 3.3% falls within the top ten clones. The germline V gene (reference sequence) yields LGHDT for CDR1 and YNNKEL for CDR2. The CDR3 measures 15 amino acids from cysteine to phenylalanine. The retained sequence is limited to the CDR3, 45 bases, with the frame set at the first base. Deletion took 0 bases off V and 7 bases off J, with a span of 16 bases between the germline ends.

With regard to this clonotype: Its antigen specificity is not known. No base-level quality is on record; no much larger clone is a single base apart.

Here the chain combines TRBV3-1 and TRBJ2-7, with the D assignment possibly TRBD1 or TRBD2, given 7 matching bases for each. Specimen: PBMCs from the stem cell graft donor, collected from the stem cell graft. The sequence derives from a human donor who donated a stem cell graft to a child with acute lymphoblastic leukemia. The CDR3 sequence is CASSQDSGGVREQYF. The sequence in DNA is TGTGCCAGCAGCCAAGATTCAGGGGGGGTTCGAGAGCAGTACTTC.